The clone carrying this T cell receptor beta chain has a count of ten or more. Its antigen is currently unknown. Moderate-to-severe activity, CAS at least 3, NOSPECS at least 4 and duration under 3 months characterized donors with ophthalmopathy. The evidence that diagnosis relied on was clinical symptoms, serum thyroxine, TRAb, thyroid ultrasound and orbital computed tomography. The source of the sample is a study of Graves' ophthalmopathy and Graves' hyperthyroidism. Whole-study findings and limits: Most expanded clonotypes in thyroid above 0.001 frequency also showed up in blood. With approximately 90% sensitivity and over 65% specificity, a 13-signature model separated ophthalmopathy from stable hyperthyroidism.

Amplification of the TCR beta CDR3 regions used RNA transcripts (as template). First-round RT-PCR relied on HTBI primers, and a second-round multiplex PCR came next. TCRdb re-called the multiplex PCR reads through MiXCR, storing one row per CDR3 protein. The sample lists hundreds of thousands of distinct CDR3 sequences, 35% to 45% seen once, with over 2.5% in the top ten. V lost 6 bases, J lost 1 base, and 15 bases lay in between. Germline loops: CDR1 SGHTA, CDR2 FQGNSA. The CDR3 spans 15 residues. This sequence originates from an adult man with Graves' ophthalmopathy. The chain recombines TRBV7-2 with TRBJ2-5; D assignment may be TRBD1 or TRBD2 (6 bases each). The sequenced material came from peripheral blood. In DNA form, the CDR3 reads TGTGCCAGCAGTCGTACAGGGACTGGCCAAGAGACCCAGTACTTC. This translates into CASSRTGTGQETQYF.